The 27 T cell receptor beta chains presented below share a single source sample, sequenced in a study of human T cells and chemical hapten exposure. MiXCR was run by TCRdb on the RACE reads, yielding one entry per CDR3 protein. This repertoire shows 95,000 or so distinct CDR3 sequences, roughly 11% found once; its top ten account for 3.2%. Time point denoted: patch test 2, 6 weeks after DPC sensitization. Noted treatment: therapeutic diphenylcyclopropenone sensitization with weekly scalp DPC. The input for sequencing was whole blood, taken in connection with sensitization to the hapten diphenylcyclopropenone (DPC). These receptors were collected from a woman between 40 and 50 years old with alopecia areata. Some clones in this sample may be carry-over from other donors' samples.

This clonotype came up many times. CDR3 nucleotide sequence: TGTGCCAGCAGCCAAAGACTAGCGGGGGGCGGAACGCAGTATTTT. Its protein is CASSQRLAGGGTQYF. This chain links TRBV4-2 with TRBJ2-3; 13 bases map to TRBD2. In germline, CDR1 is LGHNA, CDR2 YNFKEQ. The CDR3 covers 15 residues. J was trimmed by 9 bases and V by 2 bases; bases with no gene match: 5.

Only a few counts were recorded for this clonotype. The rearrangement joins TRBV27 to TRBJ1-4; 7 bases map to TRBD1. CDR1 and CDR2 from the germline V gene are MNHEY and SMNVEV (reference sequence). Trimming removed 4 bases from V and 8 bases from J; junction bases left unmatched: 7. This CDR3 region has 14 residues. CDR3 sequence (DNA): TGTGCCAGCAGTTCCCGGACAGGAGGGGAAAAACTGTTTTTT. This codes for CASSSRTGGEKLFF. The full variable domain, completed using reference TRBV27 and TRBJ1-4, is EAQVTQNPRYLITVTGKKLTVTCSQNMNHEYMSWYRQDPGLGLRQIYYSMNVEVTDKGDVPEGYKVSRKEKRNFPLILESPSPNQTSLYFCASSSRTGGEKLFFGSGTQLSVL.

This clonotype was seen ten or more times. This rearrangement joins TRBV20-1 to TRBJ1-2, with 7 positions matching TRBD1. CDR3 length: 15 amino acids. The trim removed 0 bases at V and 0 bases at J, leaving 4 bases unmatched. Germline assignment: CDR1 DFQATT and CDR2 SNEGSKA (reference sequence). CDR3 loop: CSARETGTTNYGYTF. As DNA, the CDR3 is TGCAGTGCTAGAGAGACAGGGACTACTAACTATGGCTACACCTTC.

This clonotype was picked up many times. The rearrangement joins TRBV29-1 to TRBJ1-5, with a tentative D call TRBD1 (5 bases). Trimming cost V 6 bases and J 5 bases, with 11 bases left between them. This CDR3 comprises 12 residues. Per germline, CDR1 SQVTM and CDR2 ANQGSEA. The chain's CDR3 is CSVAGKDQPQHF. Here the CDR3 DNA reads TGCAGCGTCGCAGGGAAAGATCAGCCCCAGCATTTT.

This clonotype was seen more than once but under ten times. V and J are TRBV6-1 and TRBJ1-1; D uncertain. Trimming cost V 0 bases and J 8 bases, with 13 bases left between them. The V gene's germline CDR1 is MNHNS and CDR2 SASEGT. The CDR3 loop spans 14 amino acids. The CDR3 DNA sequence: TGTGCCAGCAGTGAAGCGAGGAGTTACGGGGAAGCTTTCTTT. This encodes CASSEARSYGEAFF.

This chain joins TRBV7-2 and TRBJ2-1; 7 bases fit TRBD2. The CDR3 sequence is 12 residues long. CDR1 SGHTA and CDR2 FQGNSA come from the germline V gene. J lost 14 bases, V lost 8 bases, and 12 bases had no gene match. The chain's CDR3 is CASRLPGLPKFF. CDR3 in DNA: TGTGCCAGCCGTTTACCGGGACTACCCAAGTTCTTC.

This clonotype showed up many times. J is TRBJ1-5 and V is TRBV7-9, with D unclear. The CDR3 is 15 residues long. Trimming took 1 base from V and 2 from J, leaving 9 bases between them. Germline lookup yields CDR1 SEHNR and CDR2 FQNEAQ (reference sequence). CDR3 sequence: CASSLGQDRNQPQHF. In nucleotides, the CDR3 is TGTGCCAGCAGCTTAGGGCAGGACCGCAATCAGCCCCAGCATTTT.

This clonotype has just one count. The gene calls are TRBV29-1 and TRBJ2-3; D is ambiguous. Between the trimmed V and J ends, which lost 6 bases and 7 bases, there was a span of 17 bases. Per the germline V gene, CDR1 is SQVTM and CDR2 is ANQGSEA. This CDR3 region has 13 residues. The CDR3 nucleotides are TGCAGCGTGGCGAGCAGGCCTCGGAATACGCAGTATTTT. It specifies CSVASRPRNTQYF.

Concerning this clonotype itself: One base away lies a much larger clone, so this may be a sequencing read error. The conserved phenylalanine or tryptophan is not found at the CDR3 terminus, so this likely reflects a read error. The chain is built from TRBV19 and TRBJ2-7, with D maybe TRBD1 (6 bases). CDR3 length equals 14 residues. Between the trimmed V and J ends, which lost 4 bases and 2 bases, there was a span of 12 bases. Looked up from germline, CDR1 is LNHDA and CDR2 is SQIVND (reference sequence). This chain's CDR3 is CASSTRTAPYEQYS. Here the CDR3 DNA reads TGTGCCAGTAGTACACGGACAGCCCCCTACGAGCAGTACTCC.

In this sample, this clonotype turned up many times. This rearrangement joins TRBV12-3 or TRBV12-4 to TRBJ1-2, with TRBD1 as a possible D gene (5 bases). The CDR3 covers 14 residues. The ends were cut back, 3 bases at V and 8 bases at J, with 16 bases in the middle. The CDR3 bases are TGTGCCAGCAGTTTGCAGGGAGGAGGGCTGGGCTACACCTTC. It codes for CASSLQGGGLGYTF.

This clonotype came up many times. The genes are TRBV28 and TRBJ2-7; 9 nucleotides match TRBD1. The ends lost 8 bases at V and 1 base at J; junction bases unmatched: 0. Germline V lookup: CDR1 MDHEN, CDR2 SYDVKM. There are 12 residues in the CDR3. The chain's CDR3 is CASGQGSYEQYF. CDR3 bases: TGTGCCAGCGGACAGGGGTCCTACGAGCAGTACTTC. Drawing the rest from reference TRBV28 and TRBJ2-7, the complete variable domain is DVKVTQSSRYLVKRTGEKVFLECVQDMDHENMFWYRQDPGLGLRLIYFSYDVKMKEKGDIPEGYSVSREKKERFSLILESASTNQTSMYLCASGQGSYEQYFGPGTRLTVT.

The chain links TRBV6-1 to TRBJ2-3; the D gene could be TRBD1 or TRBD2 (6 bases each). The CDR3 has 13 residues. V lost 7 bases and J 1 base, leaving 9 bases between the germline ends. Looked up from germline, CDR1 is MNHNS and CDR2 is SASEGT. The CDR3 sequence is CASKGGGTDTQYF. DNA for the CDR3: TGTGCCAGCAAGGGGGGCGGCACAGATACGCAGTATTTT.

CDR3 nucleotide sequence: TGCAGTGCTAGTGTGTCCACAACGGACACTGAAGCTTTCTTT. Its protein product is CSASVSTTDTEAFF. The J gene is TRBJ1-1, the V gene TRBV20-1; D ambiguous. Trimming shortened V by 3 bases and J by 3 bases, and 14 bases separated the two germline ends. The CDR3 extends over 14 amino acids. From germline, CDR1 is DFQATT and CDR2 SNEGSKA (reference sequence).

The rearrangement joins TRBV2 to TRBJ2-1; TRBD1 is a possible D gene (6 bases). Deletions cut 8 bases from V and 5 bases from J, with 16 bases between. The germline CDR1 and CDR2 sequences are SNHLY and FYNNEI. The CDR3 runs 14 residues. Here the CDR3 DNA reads TGTGCCAGCGTAACAGGGAGTAGGGACAATGAGCAGTTCTTC. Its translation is CASVTGSRDNEQFF.

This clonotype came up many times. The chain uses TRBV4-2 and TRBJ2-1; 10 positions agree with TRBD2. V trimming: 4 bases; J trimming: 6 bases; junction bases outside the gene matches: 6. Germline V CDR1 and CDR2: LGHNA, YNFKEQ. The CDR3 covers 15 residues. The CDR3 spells CASSRQREGRNEQFF. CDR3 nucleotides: TGTGCCAGCAGCCGCCAGCGGGAGGGCCGCAATGAGCAGTTCTTC.

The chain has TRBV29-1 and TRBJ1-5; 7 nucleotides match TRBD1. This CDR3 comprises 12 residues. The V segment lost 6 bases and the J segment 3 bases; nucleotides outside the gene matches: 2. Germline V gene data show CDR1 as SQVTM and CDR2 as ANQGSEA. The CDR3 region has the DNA TGCAGCGTCACAGGGGTCAATCAGCCCCAGCATTTT. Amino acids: CSVTGVNQPQHF.

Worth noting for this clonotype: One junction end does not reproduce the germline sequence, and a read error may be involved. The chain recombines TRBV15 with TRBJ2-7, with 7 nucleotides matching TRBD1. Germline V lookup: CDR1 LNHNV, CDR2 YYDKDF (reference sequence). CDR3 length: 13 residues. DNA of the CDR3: TGTGCCAGCAGCAGAGGACAGGACTACGAGCAGTACTTC. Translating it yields CASSRGQDYEQYF. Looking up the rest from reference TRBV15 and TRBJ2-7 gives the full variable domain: DAMVIQNPRYQVTQFGKPVTLSCSQTLNHNVMYWYQQKSSQAPKLLFHYYDKDFNNEADTPDNFQSRRPNTSFCFLDIRSPGLGDTAMYLCASSRGQDYEQYFGPGTRLTVT.

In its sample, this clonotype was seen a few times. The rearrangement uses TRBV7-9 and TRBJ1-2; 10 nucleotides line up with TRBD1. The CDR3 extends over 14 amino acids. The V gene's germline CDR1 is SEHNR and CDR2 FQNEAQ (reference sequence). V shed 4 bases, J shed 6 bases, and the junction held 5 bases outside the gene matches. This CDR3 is CASSSPDRGNGYTF. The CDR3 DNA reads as TGTGCCAGCAGCTCCCCGGACAGGGGGAATGGCTACACCTTC.

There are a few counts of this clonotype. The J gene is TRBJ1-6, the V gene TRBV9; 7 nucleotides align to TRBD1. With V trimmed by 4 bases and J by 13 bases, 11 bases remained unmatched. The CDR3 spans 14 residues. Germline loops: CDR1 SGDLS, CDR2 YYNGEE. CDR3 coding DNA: TGTGCCAGCAGCACCCCAGGGGGGCCTCACCCCCTCCACTTT. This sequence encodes CASSTPGGPHPLHF.

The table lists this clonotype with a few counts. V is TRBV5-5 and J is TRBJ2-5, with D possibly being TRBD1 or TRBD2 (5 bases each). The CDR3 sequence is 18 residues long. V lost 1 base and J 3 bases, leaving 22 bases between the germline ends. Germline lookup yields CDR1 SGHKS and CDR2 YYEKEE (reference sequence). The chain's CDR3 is CASSLSITGPALEETQYF. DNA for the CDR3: TGTGCCAGCAGCTTGAGTATTACGGGGCCGGCATTAGAAGAGACCCAGTACTTC. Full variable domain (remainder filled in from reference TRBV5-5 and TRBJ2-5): DAGVTQSPTHLIKTRGQQVTLRCSPISGHKSVSWYQQVLGQGPQFIFQYYEKEERGRGNFPDRFSARQFPNYSSELNVNALLLGDSALYLCASSLSITGPALEETQYFGPGTRLLVL.

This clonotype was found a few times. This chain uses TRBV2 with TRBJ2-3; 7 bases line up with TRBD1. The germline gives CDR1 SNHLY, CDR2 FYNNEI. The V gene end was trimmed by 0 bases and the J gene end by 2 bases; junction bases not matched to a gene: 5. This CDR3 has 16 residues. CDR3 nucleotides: TGTGCCAGCAGTGAAGCCCCGGGACAGACCACAGATACGCAGTATTTT. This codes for CASSEAPGQTTDTQYF. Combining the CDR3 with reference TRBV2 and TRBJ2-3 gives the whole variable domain EPEVTQTPSHQVTQMGQEVILRCVPISNHLYFYWYRQILGQKVEFLVSFYNNEISEKSEIFDDQFSVERPDGSNFTLKIRSTKLEDSAMYFCASSEAPGQTTDTQYFGPGTRLTVL.

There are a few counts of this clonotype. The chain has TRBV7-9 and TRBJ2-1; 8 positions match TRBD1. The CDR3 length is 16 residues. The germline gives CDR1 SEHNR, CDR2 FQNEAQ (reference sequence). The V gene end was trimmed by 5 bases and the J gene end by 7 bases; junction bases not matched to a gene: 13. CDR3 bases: TGTGCCAGCAGCCCGACGGCAGGGGGCGCGGAAAATGAGCAGTTCTTC. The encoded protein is CASSPTAGGAENEQFF.

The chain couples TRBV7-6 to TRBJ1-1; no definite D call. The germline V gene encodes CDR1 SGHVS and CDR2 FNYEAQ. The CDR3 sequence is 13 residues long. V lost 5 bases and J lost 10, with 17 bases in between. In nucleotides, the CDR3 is TGTGCCAGCAGCCAACTGCCTAGCCGCGCAGCTTTCTTT. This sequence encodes CASSQLPSRAAFF.

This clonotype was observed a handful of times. The CDR3, as DNA: TGTGCCAGCAGCGCCCCACCTGGTAGACAGGCCCCTGACGAGCAGTACTTC. This gives the protein CASSAPPGRQAPDEQYF. J is TRBJ2-7 and V is TRBV9, with a possible D match to TRBD1 (6 bases). CDR3 length: 17 amino acids. Germline V gene sequence: CDR1 SGDLS, CDR2 YYNGEE. V was cut by 3 bases and J by 5 bases, with 24 bases left in between.

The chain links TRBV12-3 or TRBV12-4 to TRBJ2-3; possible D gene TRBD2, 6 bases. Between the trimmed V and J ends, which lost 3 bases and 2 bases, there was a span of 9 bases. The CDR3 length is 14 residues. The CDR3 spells CASSFRGYTDTQYF. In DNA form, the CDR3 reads TGTGCCAGCAGTTTTCGGGGGTACACAGATACGCAGTATTTT.

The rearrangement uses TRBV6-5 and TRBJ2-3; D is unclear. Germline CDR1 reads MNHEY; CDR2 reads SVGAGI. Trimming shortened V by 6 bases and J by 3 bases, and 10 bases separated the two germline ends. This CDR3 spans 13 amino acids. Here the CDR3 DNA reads TGTGCCAGCAGCCCCTTTGGTACAGATACGCAGTATTTT. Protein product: CASSPFGTDTQYF.

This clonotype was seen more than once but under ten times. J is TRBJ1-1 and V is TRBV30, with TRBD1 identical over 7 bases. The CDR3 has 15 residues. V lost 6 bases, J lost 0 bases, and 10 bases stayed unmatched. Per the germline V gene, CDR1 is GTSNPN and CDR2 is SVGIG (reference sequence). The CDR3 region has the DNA TGTGCCTGCGGAAATGGGGACAGATTGAACACTGAAGCTTTCTTT. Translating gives CACGNGDRLNTEAFF.